The 24 T cell receptor beta chains given below trace back to one sample, sequenced in a study of shared clonotypes between healthy human individuals (dated by TCRdb to about 2020). The library relied on the immunoSEQ multiplex PCR assay. TCRdb retrieved this table from immuneACCESS and kept in-frame rearrangements only. Not all clones are present; in checked studies, unresolved V genes account for under half, and no reason is known for the remainder. Recorded for this sample are 2 million to 2.5 million clones; more than 85% of them occurred a single time. 0.39% of the sample lies in the top ten. The sequenced material came from naive CD4+ T cells from PBMCs. What this sample's cell subset or site label stands for: CD45RA+ positively selected. These receptor sequences come from a man aged 18 to 29 in good health. Some clones in this sample may be carry-over from other donors' samples.

This clone was counted between two and nine times. The gene calls are TRBV2 and TRBJ1-5; no definite D call. V was pared by 5 bases and J by 6 bases, with 14 bases between. The germline V gene has CDR1 SNHLY and CDR2 FYNNEI. This CDR3 has 14 amino acids. This chain's CDR3 is CASSPLSVGQPQHF. The DNA of the CDR3 is TGTGCCAGCAGTCCATTGTCGGTGGGTCAGCCCCAGCATTTT.

CDR3 DNA: TGTGCCAGCAGTTCCGTAGCGGGGCCCTCTTACAATGAGCAGTTCTTC. This encodes CASSSVAGPSYNEQFF. The gene calls are TRBV27 and TRBJ2-1, with 8 bases fitting TRBD2. Unmatched junction bases numbered 9, after V lost 4 bases and J lost 4 bases. Per the germline V gene, CDR1 is MNHEY and CDR2 is SMNVEV (reference sequence). This CDR3 region has 16 residues.

DNA of the CDR3: TGTGCCAGCAGCTTAGTAATGGGTAGGGAAGCTTTCTTT. Translating it yields CASSLVMGREAFF. The chain joins TRBV7-9 to TRBJ1-1; D is undetermined. V shed 1 base and J shed 8 bases, with 11 bases lying between them. Germline V CDR1 and CDR2: SEHNR, FQNEAQ (reference sequence). CDR3 size: 13 residues.

The chain's CDR3 is CASRLLGGYTF. Written as DNA, the CDR3 is TGTGCCAGCAGACTCCTGGGCGGCTACACCTTC. This chain uses TRBV2 with TRBJ1-2; no definite D call. Germline CDR1 SNHLY, CDR2 FYNNEI. CDR3 length: 11 residues. Trimming left V 6 bases short and J 8 bases short, with 10 bases between.

This clone was observed once. J is TRBJ1-2 and V is TRBV7-8; D is possibly TRBD1 (5 bases). The CDR3 spans 14 residues. V lost 3 bases, J lost 3 bases, and 11 bases lay in between. The germline gives CDR1 SGHVS, CDR2 FQNEAQ. The CDR3 DNA reads TGTGCCAGCAGCTTTCGGACAAGCTACTATGGCTACACCTTC. This codes for CASSFRTSYYGYTF.

The chain has TRBV19 and TRBJ2-7; the D is unclear. Germline V CDR1 and CDR2: LNHDA, SQIVND (reference sequence). Trimming left V 5 bases short and J 2 bases short, with 10 bases between. The CDR3 is 13 residues long. The CDR3 coding sequence is TGTGCCAGTAGTGAGGCGGTTGCCTACGAGCAGTACTTC. Encoded protein: CASSEAVAYEQYF.

This clone was observed a single time. The chain uses TRBV15 and TRBJ2-7; TRBD1 aligns across 10 bases. The CDR3 runs 17 residues. Germline CDR1 LNHNV, CDR2 YYDKDF (reference sequence). The junction had 12 bases not matched to a gene; V was cut back by 1 base and J by 6 bases. In DNA form, the CDR3 reads TGTGCCACCAGCAGAGGAAGGACAGGGGGTCGAGGGGTCGAGCAGTACTTC. Protein product: CATSRGRTGGRGVEQYF.

The chain uses TRBV28 and TRBJ1-1, with D unclear. Per germline, CDR1 MDHEN and CDR2 SYDVKM. V was pared by 8 bases and J by 4 bases, with 11 bases between. The CDR3 is made up of 12 amino acids. CDR3 protein: CASQLLRTEAFF. Written as DNA, the CDR3 is TGTGCCAGCCAACTCTTGCGCACTGAAGCTTTCTTT.

This clone was detected a few times. The V gene is TRBV18, the J gene TRBJ1-4, with D uncertain. V lost 5 bases, J lost 8 bases, and 12 bases lay in between. This CDR3 has 13 amino acids. Germline V gives CDR1 KGHSH, CDR2 LQKENI. The CDR3 is CASSSDRQEKLFF. The CDR3 bases are TGTGCCAGCTCATCGGACCGCCAAGAAAAACTGTTTTTT.

The CDR3 region has the DNA TGTGCCAGCAGTTTGTCTTTCTACGAGCAGTACTTC. Residues: CASSLSFYEQYF. V usage is TRBV28 and J usage is TRBJ2-5; no clear D gene. The J call may be in error: the DNA end matches TRBJ2-7 better. Germline V CDR1 and CDR2: MDHEN, SYDVKM. This CDR3 is 12 amino acids long.

The chain has TRBV9 and TRBJ2-5; no clear D gene. CDR3 size: 18 residues. Germline assignment: CDR1 SGDLS and CDR2 YYNGEE. The V end lost 2 bases, the J end lost 4 bases, and 24 bases lay between the germline ends. CDR3 residues: CASSVAVVGSNLIETQYF. The CDR3 nucleotides read TGTGCCAGCAGCGTCGCTGTGGTTGGGTCTAACCTTATAGAGACCCAGTACTTC.

Notes on this clone: The same CDR3 can be traced to other DNA sequences in this sample. This chain joins TRBV9 and TRBJ2-1; TRBD2 matches 7 bases. J was trimmed by 2 bases and V by 0 bases; bases with no gene match: 2. Germline V gene lookup returns CDR1 SGDLS and CDR2 YYNGEE. The CDR3 spans 15 residues. This chain's CDR3 is CASSVEGTTYNEQFF. The CDR3 nucleotides are TGTGCCAGCAGCGTAGAAGGGACTACCTACAATGAGCAGTTCTTC.

CDR3 bases: TGTGCCAGCAGTTACTCAAGGACAGGGGGCTTTACTGGCTACACCTTC. Residues: CASSYSRTGGFTGYTF. This rearrangement joins TRBV6-5 to TRBJ1-2; 11 bases are shared with TRBD1. In germline, CDR1 is MNHEY, CDR2 SVGAGI. CDR3 size: 16 residues. The ends lost 0 bases at V and 7 bases at J; junction bases unmatched: 7.

V usage is TRBV28 and J usage is TRBJ2-6; possibly TRBD2 for D (5 bases). Germline assignment: CDR1 MDHEN and CDR2 SYDVKM. This CDR3 spans 14 amino acids. Trimming removed 9 bases at V and 8 bases at J, with 17 bases between. The CDR3 reads CASQEAESTNVLTF. Written as DNA, the CDR3 is TGTGCCAGTCAGGAGGCAGAGAGCACCAACGTCCTGACTTTC.

The chain joins TRBV27 to TRBJ2-6; D is undetermined. This CDR3 comprises 15 residues. From germline, CDR1 is MNHEY and CDR2 SMNVEV (reference sequence). Trimming took 5 bases from V and 2 from J, leaving 10 bases between them. CDR3: CASSPIIAGANVLTF. The CDR3, as DNA: TGTGCCAGCAGTCCGATTATAGCTGGGGCCAACGTCCTGACTTTC.

In DNA, the CDR3 is TGTGCCAGCTCACCTGTTCCGTGGGACAGCGGAACTAATGAAAAACTGTTTTTT. This translates into CASSPVPWDSGTNEKLFF. This chain links TRBV18 with TRBJ1-4; 7 nucleotides line up with TRBD1. V was pared by 3 bases and J by 1 base, with 11 bases of the junction left unmatched. The CDR3 sequence is 18 residues long. The germline V gene has CDR1 KGHSH and CDR2 LQKENI. Supplemented by reference TRBV18 and TRBJ1-4, the full variable domain reads NAGVMQNPRHLVRRRGQEARLRCSPMKGHSHVYWYRQLPEEGLKFMVYLQKENIIDESGMPKERFSAEFPKEGPSILRIQQVVRGDSAAYFCASSPVPWDSGTNEKLFFGSGTQLSVL.

V gene TRBV19 combines with J gene TRBJ1-1, with unresolved D. From germline, CDR1 is LNHDA and CDR2 SQIVND (reference sequence). V was clipped by 2 bases and J by 4 bases, with 11 bases between them. The CDR3 has 14 amino acids. The CDR3 coding sequence is TGTGCCAGTAGTATAAAAGGGCTTGGCACTGAAGCTTTCTTT. Amino acid sequence: CASSIKGLGTEAFF.

The rearrangement uses TRBV9 and TRBJ2-2, with D perhaps TRBD1 or TRBD2 (6 bases each). Looked up from germline, CDR1 is SGDLS and CDR2 is YYNGEE. The CDR3 extends over 16 amino acids. V gave up 0 bases and J gave up 5 bases, with 14 bases separating them. DNA of the CDR3: TGTGCCAGCAGCGTAGATGGCGGGACATCGACCGGGGAGCTGTTTTTT. Protein product: CASSVDGGTSTGELFF.

This chain connects TRBV7-6 to TRBJ2-5; D is undetermined. This CDR3 has 13 amino acids. Germline CDR1 reads SGHVS; CDR2 reads FNYEAQ. The V gene lost 2 bases and the J gene lost 1 base, with 5 bases spanning the gap. Here the CDR3 reads CASSLQTQETQYF. CDR3 in DNA: TGTGCCAGCAGCTTACAAACCCAAGAGACCCAGTACTTC.

The chain joins TRBV5-8 to TRBJ2-1; no definite D call. The CDR3 consists of 14 residues. V was pared by 6 bases and J by 2 bases, with 12 bases between. Germline V gene lookup returns CDR1 SGHTS and CDR2 YDEGEE. The CDR3 is CASIDQPAYNEQFF. The CDR3 bases are TGTGCCAGCATCGATCAGCCGGCCTACAATGAGCAGTTCTTC.

There are a few counts of this clone. This sequence joins TRBV11-2 and TRBJ1-1, with a weak D call TRBD1 (6 bases). This CDR3 is built from 15 residues. Trimming removed 4 bases from V and 4 bases from J, with 16 bases in between. Germline V CDR1 and CDR2: SGHAT, FQNNGV. CDR3 region: CASSSIQGWGTEAFF. DNA for the CDR3: TGTGCCAGCAGCTCGATACAGGGATGGGGCACTGAAGCTTTCTTT.

V and J are TRBV28 and TRBJ1-2, with D possibly TRBD1 on 5 matching bases. The CDR3 is made up of 15 amino acids. Germline assignment: CDR1 MDHEN and CDR2 SYDVKM. The V end was cut by 5 bases, the J end by 3 bases, with 16 bases between. CDR3 sequence: CASSHRTVRDYGYTF. In nucleotides, the CDR3 is TGTGCCAGCAGTCACAGGACGGTCCGGGACTATGGCTACACCTTC.

The V call is TRBV4-2, the J call TRBJ1-6; 11 nucleotides agree with TRBD1. The junction had 8 bases not matched to a gene; V was cut back by 3 bases and J by 10 bases. This CDR3 region has 16 residues. Germline V gene lookup returns CDR1 LGHNA and CDR2 YNFKEQ. The DNA of the CDR3 is TGTGCCAGCAGCCACCTATCCGGGACAGGGGGGTCACCCCTCCACTTT. It translates to CASSHLSGTGGSPLHF.

The chain couples TRBV9 to TRBJ1-5, with D uncertain. The germline V gene has CDR1 SGDLS and CDR2 YYNGEE. This CDR3 comprises 15 residues. Between the trimmed V and J ends, which lost 0 bases and 2 bases, there was a span of 9 bases. CDR3 DNA sequence: TGTGCCAGCAGCGTAGGACCAGCCCGCAATCAGCCCCAGCATTTT. It yields the protein CASSVGPARNQPQHF.